These 20 T cell receptor beta chains were all obtained from the same sample, sequenced in a study of blood T cell repertoires in COVID-19. Clones were sequenced by immunoSEQ multiplex PCR, and TCRdb holds only the in-frame ones, with some missing. The sample lists 200,000 to 250,000 clones; over 80% were seen once. The source material was PBMCs or T cells enriched from blood (not recorded which). These receptors all come from a young man who had recovered from COVID-19.

The J gene is TRBJ2-1, the V gene TRBV11-2, with TRBD2 matching 8 bases. The ends lost 4 bases at V and 4 bases at J; junction bases unmatched: 9. Per the germline V gene, CDR1 is SGHAT and CDR2 is FQNNGV. The CDR3 has 16 residues. CDR3 coding DNA: TGTGCCAGCAGCTGGGTAGCGGGACCCACTTACAATGAGCAGTTCTTC. It encodes CASSWVAGPTYNEQFF.

This rearrangement joins TRBV7-2 to TRBJ2-3; TRBD2 matches at 15 bases. With V trimmed by 4 bases and J by 2 bases, 1 base remained unmatched. This CDR3 has 16 residues. The germline CDR1 and CDR2 sequences are SGHTA and FQGNSA. CDR3 sequence reads: CASSWTSGGVTDTQYF. In DNA, the CDR3 is TGTGCCAGCAGCTGGACTAGCGGGGGGGTCACAGATACGCAGTATTTT.

The rearrangement uses TRBV21-1 and TRBJ1-4. TRBV21-1 is listed as a pseudogene. This CDR3 comprises 16 residues. As DNA, the CDR3 is TGTGCCAGCAGCCCCTACGTAGCAGAGACTAATGAAAAACTGTTTTTT. Amino acids: CASSPYVAETNEKLFF.

This clone was seen a handful of times. The rearrangement uses TRBV5-4 and TRBJ2-7; D might be TRBD2 (5 bases). CDR1 SGHNT and CDR2 YYREEE come from the germline V gene (reference sequence). The CDR3 totals 13 residues. The V gene lost 0 bases and the J gene lost 2 bases, with 6 bases spanning the gap. The CDR3 DNA sequence: TGTGCCAGCAGCTTGGCGGGGACCTACGAGCAGTACTTC. Protein sequence: CASSLAGTYEQYF.

The V call is TRBV6-5, the J call TRBJ1-6, with D uncertain. CDR3 size: 15 residues. Germline CDR1 and CDR2: MNHEY and SVGAGI. V was shortened by 5 bases and J by 7 bases, with 15 bases between the two germline ends. The CDR3 nucleotides read TGTGCCAGCAGTCCAATGGGTCCGGGAAATTCACCCCTCCACTTT. Protein sequence: CASSPMGPGNSPLHF.

The V gene is TRBV12-3 or TRBV12-4, the J gene TRBJ1-4; TRBD1 matches 7 bases. There are 13 residues in the CDR3. The trim removed 5 bases at V and 9 bases at J, leaving 6 bases unmatched. DNA of the CDR3: TGTGCCAGCAGTACAGGGGCGGGGAAAAAACTGTTTTTT. It translates to CASSTGAGKKLFF.

With respect to this clone: The sample holds other DNA sequences that translate to the same CDR3. The chain joins TRBV4-3 to TRBJ1-2, with D perhaps TRBD1 (5 bases). This CDR3 region has 15 residues. V lost 0 bases and J lost 3, with 11 bases in between. Per the germline V gene, CDR1 is LGHNA and CDR2 is YSLEER. CDR3 DNA: TGCGCCAGCAGCCAAGACCCCCGGGGGGACTATGGCTACACCTTC. It yields the protein CASSQDPRGDYGYTF.

This chain links TRBV3-1 (or the pseudogene TRBV3-2) with TRBJ2-5; 9 nucleotides match TRBD2. CDR3 length: 18 amino acids. Germline V gene data show CDR1 as LGHDT and CDR2 as YNNKEL (reference sequence). Trimming cost V 0 bases and J 5 bases; bases outside gene matches: 13. The CDR3 sequence: CASSQDLQREVGVETQYF. Written as DNA, the CDR3 is TGTGCCAGCAGCCAAGACCTCCAGCGGGAGGTGGGCGTGGAGACCCAGTACTTC.

V is TRBV16 and J is TRBJ1-3, with 7 bases lining up with TRBD1. Germline CDR1 KGHSY, CDR2 FQNENV. Trimming at V came to 2 bases and at J to 1 base, leaving 11 bases not matched to a gene. The CDR3 consists of 18 residues. The CDR3 sequence is CASSQLHFQGESGNTIYF. In DNA, the CDR3 is TGTGCCAGCAGCCAACTCCACTTTCAGGGGGAGTCTGGAAACACCATATATTTT.

The chain recombines TRBV6-2 or TRBV6-3 with TRBJ1-1; 11 bases agree with TRBD1. CDR3 length equals 14 residues. V was clipped by 2 bases and J by 4 bases; unmatched bases: 0. Germline V gene data show CDR1 as MNHEY and CDR2 as SVGEGT. DNA for the CDR3: TGTGCCAGCAGTTACGGGACAGGGGGCACTGAAGCTTTCTTT. It yields the protein CASSYGTGGTEAFF.

V usage is TRBV19 and J usage is TRBJ1-1; 9 positions match TRBD1. The trim removed 5 bases at V and 6 bases at J, leaving 7 bases unmatched. In germline, CDR1 is LNHDA, CDR2 SQIVND (reference sequence). This CDR3 spans 14 amino acids. This CDR3 is CASSLQGAVAEAFF. The DNA of the CDR3 is TGTGCCAGTAGTCTACAGGGGGCGGTGGCTGAAGCTTTCTTT.

The V and J genes are TRBV5-1 and TRBJ2-1, with 8 bases matching TRBD2. The CDR3 runs 15 residues. The ends lost 4 bases at V and 4 bases at J; junction bases unmatched: 7. In germline, CDR1 is SGHRS, CDR2 YFSETQ. The CDR3 reads CASSGSGSLYNEQFF. The CDR3 coding sequence is TGCGCCAGCAGCGGGAGCGGGAGCCTTTACAATGAGCAGTTCTTC.

The J gene is TRBJ1-6, the V gene TRBV28, with 8 bases matching TRBD1. The CDR3 loop spans 13 amino acids. Losses at the gene ends were 10 bases for V and 9 bases for J; bases not matched to a gene: 8. Germline V CDR1 and CDR2: MDHEN, SYDVKM. DNA of the CDR3: TGTGCCACCATGGGACAGGCATTTTCACCCCTCCACTTT. This translates into CATMGQAFSPLHF.

This chain links TRBV5-3 with TRBJ2-7; no reliable D call. TRBV5-3 is noted as an ORF with a role that remains uncertain. The V gene lost 7 bases and the J gene lost 0 bases, with 11 bases spanning the gap. The CDR3 consists of 13 residues. The CDR3 DNA is TGTGCCAGACTCTGGAGTTCCTCCTACGAGCAGTACTTC. It translates to CARLWSSSYEQYF.

The V gene is TRBV5-4, the J gene TRBJ2-7; D might be TRBD2 (5 bases). Germline values: CDR1 SGHNT, CDR2 YYREEE (reference sequence). Trimming took off 4 bases at V and 2 bases at J, with 10 bases between the two ends. There are 13 residues in the CDR3. The CDR3 bases are TGTGCCAGCAGCCCCGGGATTACCTACGAGCAGTACTTC. Translating it yields CASSPGITYEQYF.

The rearrangement links TRBV24-1 to TRBJ1-2, with TRBD1 as a possible D gene (6 bases). The V end lost 4 bases, the J end lost 2 bases, and 7 bases lay between the germline ends. In germline, CDR1 is KGHDR, CDR2 SFDVKD. The CDR3 has 13 amino acids. CDR3: CATSEGQNYGYTF. Written as DNA, the CDR3 is TGTGCCACCAGTGAGGGACAAAACTATGGCTACACCTTC.

The chain employs TRBV4-3 and TRBJ2-1; D is possibly TRBD2 (6 bases). CDR1 LGHNA and CDR2 YSLEER come from the germline V gene. Trimming pared 2 bases from V and 1 base from J, leaving 9 bases between. This CDR3 comprises 15 residues. The CDR3 coding sequence is TGCGCCAGCAGCCAACTCGGGACTTCCTACAATGAGCAGTTCTTC. Its protein is CASSQLGTSYNEQFF.

The chain has TRBV19 and TRBJ1-3, with D possibly TRBD1 on 5 matching bases. Per the germline V gene, CDR1 is LNHDA and CDR2 is SQIVND (reference sequence). V was clipped by 7 bases and J by 0 bases, with 16 bases between them. The CDR3 is made up of 16 amino acids. This CDR3 reads CASTPYGGSSGNTIYF. Written as DNA, the CDR3 is TGTGCCAGTACCCCCTACGGGGGAAGCTCTGGAAACACCATATATTTT. Supplemented by reference TRBV19 and TRBJ1-3, the full variable domain reads DGGITQSPKYLFRKEGQNVTLSCEQNLNHDAMYWYRQDPGQGLRLIYYSQIVNDFQKGDIAEGYSVSREKKESFPLTVTSAQKNPTAFYLCASTPYGGSSGNTIYFGEGSWLTVV.

The rearrangement joins TRBV5-1 to TRBJ2-7; a weak D match, TRBD2 (5 bases). From germline, CDR1 is SGHRS and CDR2 YFSETQ. CDR3 length equals 11 residues. V was shortened by 2 bases and J by 7 bases, with 7 bases between the two germline ends. CDR3 in amino acids: CASSLSGEQYF. CDR3 nucleotide sequence: TGCGCCAGCAGCTTATCGGGGGAGCAGTACTTC.

The chain has TRBV7-2 and TRBJ1-4; D not resolved. CDR1 and CDR2 (germline): SGHTA, FQGNSA. The length of the CDR3 is 15 residues. V was pared by 3 bases and J by 4 bases, with 12 bases between. In DNA form, the CDR3 reads TGTGCCAGCAGCTTCCGAGGGCGGGATAATGAAAAACTGTTTTTT. This gives the protein CASSFRGRDNEKLFF.